A single sample is the source of the 7 T cell receptor beta chains below, sequenced in a study of OX40 agonist ivuxolimab in advanced cancers. Using immunoSEQ multiplex PCR, the repertoire was profiled, and TCRdb retains in-frame clones only, with some absent. The sample includes 90,000 to 100,000 clones, approximately 92% of them seen just once. The sequencing used CD4+ or CD8+ T cells sorted from blood, collected in a trial of the OX40 agonist ivuxolimab. These receptors were obtained from an adult with an advanced solid tumor such as melanoma, head and neck, liver or kidney cancer.

The chain employs TRBV14 and TRBJ2-1; no definite D call. Trimming cost V 3 bases and J 12 bases, with 18 bases left between them. The CDR3 sequence is 14 residues long. CDR1 and CDR2 from the germline V gene are SGHDN and FVKESK. Here the CDR3 reads CASSHVRQIQRQFF. Here the CDR3 DNA reads TGTGCCAGCAGCCATGTGCGGCAGATCCAGCGGCAGTTCTTC. Together with reference TRBV14 and TRBJ2-1, the CDR3 gives the full variable domain: EAGVTQFPSHSVIEKGQTVTLRCDPISGHDNLYWYRRVMGKEIKFLLHFVKESKQDESGMPNNRFLAERTGGTYSTLKVQPAELEDSGVYFCASSHVRQIQRQFFGPGTRLTVL.

The V gene is TRBV7-9, the J gene TRBJ1-2; a weak D match, TRBD1 (6 bases). Trimming removed 1 base from V and 3 bases from J, with 6 bases in between. The CDR3 is 13 amino acids. The germline gives CDR1 SEHNR, CDR2 FQNEAQ (reference sequence). In nucleotides, the CDR3 is TGTGCCAGCAGCTTAGAGGGGGACTATGGCTACACCTTC. Translated, it gives CASSLEGDYGYTF.

This clone was seen more than once but under ten times. The chain couples TRBV2 to TRBJ2-2; D is possibly TRBD2 (6 bases). Trimming shortened V by 5 bases and J by 7 bases, and 14 bases separated the two germline ends. The CDR3 runs to 14 residues. The germline V gene has CDR1 SNHLY and CDR2 FYNNEI. The CDR3 sequence is CASSTGVGVGELFF. The CDR3 DNA is TGTGCCAGCAGTACGGGAGTCGGCGTCGGGGAGCTGTTTTTT.

V and J are TRBV5-1 and TRBJ2-7; D might be TRBD2 (6 bases). The CDR3 is made up of 15 amino acids. Deletions cut 2 bases from V and 4 bases from J, with 16 bases between. Germline CDR1 and CDR2: SGHRS and YFSETQ. CDR3 region: CASSFSSGGNYEQYF. The CDR3 coding sequence is TGCGCCAGCAGCTTCTCCAGTGGGGGGAATTACGAGCAGTACTTC.

The rearrangement uses TRBV5-1 and TRBJ2-2; D is perhaps TRBD2 (6 bases). The V gene's germline CDR1 is SGHRS and CDR2 YFSETQ. The V end was cut by 2 bases, the J end by 4 bases, with 15 bases between. This CDR3 is built from 16 residues. The CDR3, as DNA: TGCGCCAGCAGCTTCTCCGGGAGCAGATCCACCGGGGAGCTGTTTTTT. Its protein is CASSFSGSRSTGELFF.

This chain connects TRBV19 to TRBJ2-2, with 7 bases that match TRBD1. Germline CDR1 is LNHDA and CDR2 is SQIVND (reference sequence). The CDR3 has 14 amino acids. V dropped 6 bases and J dropped 1; count of bases not matched to a gene: 2. The chain's CDR3 is CASRRQGNTGELFF. As DNA, the CDR3 is TGTGCCAGTAGGAGACAGGGGAACACCGGGGAGCTGTTTTTT.

This chain links TRBV28 with TRBJ1-5; no definite D call. The V gene lost 4 bases and the J gene lost 2 bases, with 12 bases spanning the gap. CDR1 is MDHEN and CDR2 is SYDVKM in the germline V gene. This CDR3 has 15 residues. The CDR3 spells CASSSGSFGNQPQHF. CDR3 DNA sequence: TGTGCCAGCAGTTCTGGGTCTTTCGGCAATCAGCCCCAGCATTTT.